This T cell receptor (beta chain) was sequenced for a study of T cell repertoires in cytomegalovirus infection. The ends were cut back, 1 base at V and 8 bases at J, with 14 bases in the middle. Germline V gives CDR1 LNHNV, CDR2 YYDKDF (reference sequence). The CDR3 sequence is 15 residues long. About this clonotype itself: What it binds is unknown.

Each CDR3 protein gets one entry after TCRdb re-called the reads with MiXCR. The sample lists approximately 550,000 distinct CDR3 sequences; more than 15% were seen once. Broader study findings: What dominated the ex vivo response were HLA-C-restricted CMV-specific TCR beta clonotypes.

Sequencing was done on a sample of CD8+ T cells from PBMCs. The sequence was obtained from a human donor in good health (CMV status not recorded). Some clones in this sample may be carry-over from other donors' samples. This chain links TRBV15 with TRBJ1-4; possibly TRBD1 for D (5 bases). DNA of the CDR3: TGTGCCACCAGCAGAGCTGCCCGGGACGGAGAAAAACTGTTTTTT. This sequence encodes CATSRAARDGEKLFF.